Presented here are 2 T cell receptor beta chains from one specimen sequenced in a study of cytomegalovirus exposure and HLA in healthy donors. This PCR relied on a set of 60 Vbeta primers and 13 Jbeta primers. Some clones are missing from TCRdb's copy, which holds only in-frame ones; the method was immunoSEQ multiplex PCR. Counted here are approximately 110,000 clones, just under 75% occurring once; the ten biggest clones make up about 4.3%. The sample was PBMCs. The receptor source for this set is a man aged 60 to 75 in good health and CMV-seropositive.

This clone was picked up one time. The CDR3 coding sequence is TGCGCCAGCAGCGCGAGGGACATTCACACTGAAGCTTTCTTT. It is translated as CASSARDIHTEAFF. This chain links TRBV5-1 with TRBJ1-1; possibly TRBD1 for D (6 bases). CDR1 and CDR2 (germline): SGHRS, YFSETQ. Between the trimmed V and J ends, which lost 4 bases and 3 bases, there was a span of 13 bases. This CDR3 region has 14 residues.

The V and J genes are TRBV19 and TRBJ2-2; 7 bases line up with TRBD1. CDR1 and CDR2 from the germline V gene are LNHDA and SQIVND (reference sequence). CDR3 size: 14 residues. Losses at the gene ends were 3 bases for V and 5 bases for J; bases not matched to a gene: 3. Written as DNA, the CDR3 is TGTGCCAGTAGTATGACAGGGCGGACCGGGGAGCTGTTTTTT. Translating gives CASSMTGRTGELFF.